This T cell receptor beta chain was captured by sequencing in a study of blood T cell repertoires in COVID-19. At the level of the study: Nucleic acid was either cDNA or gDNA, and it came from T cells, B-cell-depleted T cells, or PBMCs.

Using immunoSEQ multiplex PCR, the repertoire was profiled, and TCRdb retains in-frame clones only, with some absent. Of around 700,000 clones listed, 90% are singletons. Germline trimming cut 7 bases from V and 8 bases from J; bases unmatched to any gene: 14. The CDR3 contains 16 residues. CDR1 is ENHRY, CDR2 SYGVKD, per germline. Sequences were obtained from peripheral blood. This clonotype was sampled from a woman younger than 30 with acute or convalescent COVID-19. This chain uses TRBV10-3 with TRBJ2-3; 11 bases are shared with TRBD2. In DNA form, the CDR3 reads TGTGCCATCACTCCCACTATAGCGGGGGGGCGAAGTACGCAGTATTTT. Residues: CAITPTIAGGRSTQYF.